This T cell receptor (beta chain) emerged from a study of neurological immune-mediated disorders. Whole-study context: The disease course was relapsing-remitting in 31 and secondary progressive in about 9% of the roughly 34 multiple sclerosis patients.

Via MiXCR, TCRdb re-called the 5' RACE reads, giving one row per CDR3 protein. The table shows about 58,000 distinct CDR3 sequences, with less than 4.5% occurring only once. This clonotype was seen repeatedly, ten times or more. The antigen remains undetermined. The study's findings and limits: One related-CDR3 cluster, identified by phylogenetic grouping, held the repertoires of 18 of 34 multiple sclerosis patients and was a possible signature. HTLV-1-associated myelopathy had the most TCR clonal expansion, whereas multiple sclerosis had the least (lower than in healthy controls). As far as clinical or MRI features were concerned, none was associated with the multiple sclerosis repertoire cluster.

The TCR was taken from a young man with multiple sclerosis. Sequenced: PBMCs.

CDR3 nucleotides: TGTGCCAGCAGCTTAGCCGACGGACTTCCCCTCAAGTTCTTC. Translated: CASSLADGLPLKFF. The gene calls are TRBV7-8 and TRBJ2-1; D possibly corresponds to TRBD2 (5 bases). The V gene's germline CDR1 is SGHVS and CDR2 FQNEAQ. This CDR3 has 14 amino acids. The V end lost 0 bases, the J end lost 14 bases, and 17 bases lay between the germline ends. Full variable domain (outside the CDR3, taken from reference TRBV7-8 and TRBJ2-1): GAGVSQSPRYKVAKRGQDVALRCDPISGHVSLFWYQQALGQGPEFLTYFQNEAQLDKSGLPSDRFFAERPEGSVSTLKIQRTQQEDSAVYLCASSLADGLPLKFFGPGTRLTVL.